This T cell receptor (beta chain) was sequenced in a study of T cells in Graves' hyperthyroidism and ophthalmopathy. TCR beta CDR3 region amplification was performed from RNA transcripts. When the TCR CDR3 underwent first-round RT-PCR, the HTBI primer set was used. TCRdb re-called the multiplex PCR reads through MiXCR, storing one row per CDR3 protein. Among roughly 740,000 distinct CDR3 sequences, about 15% were seen once, and the ten largest hold roughly 8%. The CDR3 has 16 residues. With 3 bases removed from V and 7 bases from J, the gap between germline ends came to 19 bases. Germline V CDR1 and CDR2: MDHEN, SYDVKM. If no ophthalmopathy progression occurred within 18 months, Graves' hyperthyroidism was stable. Those patients with uncontrolled infection, other autoimmune disease, pregnancy or lactation were excluded. The table lists this clonotype with many counts. Its antigen is still unknown. Regarding the study as a whole: Ophthalmopathy could be told apart from stable hyperthyroidism with a 13 V-J model. Most clonotypes expanded in thyroid above 0.001 were likewise present in blood.

Sequencing input: blood. This receptor was taken from a man aged 18 to 30 with Graves' hyperthyroidism. The rearrangement joins TRBV28 to TRBJ2-1; the D gene could be TRBD1 or TRBD2 (6 bases each). The CDR3 DNA follows: TGTGCCAGCAGTTTTCGGTTCTTCCGGGGGCGGAATGAGCAGTTCTTC. Its protein is CASSFRFFRGRNEQFF.